These T cell receptor beta chains were read from a single sample in a study of CD8+ T cells in alopecia areata. Measured with immunoSEQ multiplex PCR; TCRdb has only the in-frame clones, and not every one. The data show about 210,000 clones, around 57% seen once. The material was CD4+ T cells sorted from blood, obtained at week 4, from a patient treated with tofacitinib. The receptors come from a human donor with alopecia areata. The conserved cysteine and the conserved F or W are not part of the CDR3 here.

v_call cdr3_length cdr3_aa
TRBV15 11 ATSRVGTDTQY
TRBV29-1 12 SVEGAGWNYGYT
TRBV29-1 12 SVDKRGSYNEQF
TRBV18 15 ASSPGRGTASTDTQY
TRBV5-1 14 ASSRQRGVSTDTQY
TRBV30 10 ARQRVTDTQY
TRBV30 9 AWSPQDEQF
TRBV11-1 14 ASSPGQGFLNTEAF
TRBV19 15 ASSILQGHNRTDTQY
TRBV29-1 10 SVRQGIETQY
TRBV5-1 11 ASSESWNEKLF
TRBV5-1 14 ASSFRPIGGQETQY
TRBV30 11 AWRTWTGHGYT
TRBV7-8 15 ASSQGTGASYNSPLH
TRBV30 11 AWSEDLNSPLH
TRBV5-1 12 ASSLGQRADTQY
TRBV9 10 ASSVGKGEAF
TRBV30 13 AWSPGTEIYQPQH
TRBV2 13 ASGPGQSSNQPQH
TRBV29-1 12 SVERTSENNEQF
TRBV6-5 10 ASSKVADTQY
TRBV9 13 ASSVEFGGNTEAF
TRBV2 9 ASRGGSGQY
TRBV2 10 ASNRLGSGYT
TRBV28 10 ASRVRVDEQF
TRBV5-1 12 ASSLGLKSGELF
TRBV2 11 ASSGGGTDTQY
TRBV29-1 9 SVESVAGWY
TRBV6-5 13 ASISSGSYSYGYT
TRBV9 14 ASSVSPGRSTDTQY
TRBV7-9 13 ASSLAPTGRNIQY
TRBV30 13 AWSISGVSTDTQY
TRBV7-2 17 ASSLGRLAGATGVETQY
TRBV18 10 ASSQADRTQY
TRBV6-1 12 ASSRDSTAGTQH
TRBV7-2 12 ASSLAGGDQPQH
TRBV30 11 AWAPWVASEAF
TRBV5-1 9 ASTDFYEQY
TRBV5-1 10 ASSLPTGELF
TRBV23-1 13 ASSYRKASTDTQY
TRBV25-1 12 ASQETGPNSPLH
TRBV19 9 ASSINTEAF
TRBV30 12 AWTDGVSNYGYT
TRBV30 9 AWSRENIQY
TRBV9 12 ASSVGDSQNIQY
TRBV29-1 13 SASVLLQLHYEQY
TRBV30 16 AWKALGTSSSGANVLT
TRBV5-4 12 ASSPGRNNSPLH
TRBV29-1 12 SVEVSGEPYEQY
TRBV11-2 12 ASSHQQKNTEAF
TRBV4-2 14 ASSQGSAGGQDTQY
TRBV9 13 ASSVSGFGANVLT
TRBV23-1 9 ASSRVQPQH
TRBV7-7 12 ASSLGQGSETQY
TRBV5-6 12 ASSSPQKKETQY
TRBV7-9 10 ASSLVKGEQY